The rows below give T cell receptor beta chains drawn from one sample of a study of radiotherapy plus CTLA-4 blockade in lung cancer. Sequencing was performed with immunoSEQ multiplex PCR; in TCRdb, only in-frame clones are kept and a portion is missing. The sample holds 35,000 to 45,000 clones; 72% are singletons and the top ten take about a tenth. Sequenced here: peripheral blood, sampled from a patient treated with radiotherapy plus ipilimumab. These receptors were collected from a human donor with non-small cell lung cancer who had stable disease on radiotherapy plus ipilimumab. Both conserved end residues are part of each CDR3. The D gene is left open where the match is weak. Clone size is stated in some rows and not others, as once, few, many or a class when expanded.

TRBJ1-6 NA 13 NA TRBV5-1 CASRATNNSPLHF TGCGCCAGCAGAGCTACTAATAATTCACCCCTCCACTTT
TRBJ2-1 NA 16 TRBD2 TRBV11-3 CASSLGLAGGVYEQFF TGTGCCAGCAGCTTGGGACTAGCGGGGGGTGTCTATGAGCAGTTCTTC
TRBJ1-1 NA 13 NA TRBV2 CASRFRASLEAFF TGTGCCAGCAGATTCAGGGCAAGCCTTGAAGCTTTCTTT
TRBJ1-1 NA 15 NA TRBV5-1 CASRTYLTANTEAFF TGCGCCAGCAGGACCTATCTCACAGCTAACACTGAAGCTTTCTTT
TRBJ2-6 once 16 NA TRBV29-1 CSVGYSGSGGANVLTF TGCAGCGTTGGATACAGCGGTTCGGGCGGGGCCAACGTCCTGACTTTC
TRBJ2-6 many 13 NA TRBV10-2 CASSDYGANVLTF TGCGCCAGCAGTGATTATGGGGCCAACGTCCTGACTTTC
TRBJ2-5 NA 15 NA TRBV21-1 CASSKAPCVLETQYF TGTGCCAGCAGCAAAGCCCCATGCGTTCTAGAGACCCAGTACTTC
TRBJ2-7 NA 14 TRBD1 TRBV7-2 CASSPRDRTYEQYF TGTGCCAGCAGCCCCCGGGACAGAACCTACGAGCAGTACTTC
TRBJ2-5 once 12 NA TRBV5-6 CASRQSQTTQYF TGTGCCAGCCGACAGTCACAAACGACCCAGTACTTC
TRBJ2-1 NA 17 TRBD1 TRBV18 CASSTGGRSGVYNEQFF TGTGCCAGCTCTACAGGGGGCCGGAGCGGGGTCTACAATGAGCAGTTCTTC
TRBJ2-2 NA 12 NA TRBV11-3 CASSLRAGELFF TGTGCCAGCAGCTTACGTGCCGGGGAGCTGTTTTTT
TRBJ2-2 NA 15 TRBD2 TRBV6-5 CASRIGGARWRELFF TGTGCCAGCAGGATCGGGGGGGCTCGGTGGCGGGAGCTGTTTTTT
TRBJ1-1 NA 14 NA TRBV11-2 CASSLSPQNTEAFF TGTGCCAGCAGCTTATCCCCACAAAACACTGAAGCTTTCTTT
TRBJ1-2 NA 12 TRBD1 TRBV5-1 CASSGGNYGYTF TGCGCCAGCTCAGGGGGTAACTATGGCTACACCTTC
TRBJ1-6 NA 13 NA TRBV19 CASSYRVDSPLHF TGTGCCAGTAGTTACAGGGTAGATTCACCCCTCCACTTT
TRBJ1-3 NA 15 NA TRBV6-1 CASSTRQVSGNTIYF TGTGCCAGCAGTACCCGACAAGTCTCTGGAAACACCATATATTTT
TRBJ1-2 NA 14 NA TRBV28 CASKGGATVGGYTF TGTGCCAGCAAGGGGGGGGCAACGGTAGGGGGCTACACCTTC
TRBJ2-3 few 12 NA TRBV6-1 CASSDYLDTQYF TGTGCCAGCAGTGACTACCTAGATACGCAGTATTTT
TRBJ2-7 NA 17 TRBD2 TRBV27 CASSRGLAGGPAYEQYF TGTGCCAGCAGTAGAGGACTAGCGGGGGGGCCTGCCTACGAGCAGTACTTC
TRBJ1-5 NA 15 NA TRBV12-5 CASGLEVGVNQPQHF TGTGCTAGTGGTTTGGAAGTAGGGGTAAACCAGCCCCAGCATTTT
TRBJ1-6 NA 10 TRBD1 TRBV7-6 CASSPTGLHF TGTGCCAGCAGCCCGACAGGGCTCCACTTT
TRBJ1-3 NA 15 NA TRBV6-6 CASSYSTGWGNTIYF TGTGCCAGCAGTTACTCAACAGGGTGGGGAAACACCATATATTTT
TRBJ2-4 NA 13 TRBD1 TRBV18 CASSTGQGGFQYF TGTGCCAGCTCAACAGGACAGGGTGGTTTTCAGTACTTC
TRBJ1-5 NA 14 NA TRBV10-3 CAISESGGNQPQHF TGTGCCATCAGTGAGTCAGGGGGCAATCAGCCCCAGCATTTT
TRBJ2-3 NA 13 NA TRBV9 CASSVEGLDTQYF TGTGCCAGCAGCGTAGAGGGGTTAGATACGCAGTATTTT
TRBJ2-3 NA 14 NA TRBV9 CASSLDYAPDTQYF TGTGCCAGCAGCCTTGACTATGCCCCAGATACGCAGTATTTT
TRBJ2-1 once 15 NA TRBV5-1 CASSRLSVSYNEQFF TGCGCCAGCAGCCGCCTATCCGTCTCCTACAATGAGCAGTTCTTC
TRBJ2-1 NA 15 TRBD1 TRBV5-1 CASSLGTGVYNGQFF TGCGCCAGCAGCTTGGGGACAGGGGTATACAATGGGCAGTTCTTC
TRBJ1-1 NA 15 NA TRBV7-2 CASSLPTTKASEAFF TGTGCCAGCAGCCTGCCGACTACCAAGGCATCAGAAGCTTTCTTT
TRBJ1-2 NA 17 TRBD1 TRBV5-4 CASRKPGQGAHDYGYTF TGTGCCAGCAGAAAACCGGGACAGGGGGCGCATGACTATGGCTACACCTTC
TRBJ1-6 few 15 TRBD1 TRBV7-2 CASILGQGESSPLHF TGTGCCAGCATACTGGGACAGGGGGAGAGTTCACCCCTCCACTTT
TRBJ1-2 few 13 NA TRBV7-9 CASSIPGNYGYTF TGTGCCAGCAGCATCCCGGGTAACTATGGCTACACCTTC
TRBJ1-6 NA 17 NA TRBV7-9 CASSHSTGKSRNSPLHF TGTGCCAGCAGCCACTCGACGGGGAAGAGTCGTAATTCACCCCTCCACTTT
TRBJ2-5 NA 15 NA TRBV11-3 CASSRGSSRQETQYF TGTGCCAGCAGCCGAGGGAGCAGTCGGCAAGAGACCCAGTACTTC
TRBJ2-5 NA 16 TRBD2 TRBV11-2 CASSPTSGGRSETQYF TGTGCCAGCAGCCCCACTAGCGGGGGCCGCTCAGAGACCCAGTACTTC
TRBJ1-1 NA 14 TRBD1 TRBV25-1 CASSGTPDRGGAFF TGTGCCAGCAGTGGAACTCCCGACAGGGGGGGGGCTTTCTTT
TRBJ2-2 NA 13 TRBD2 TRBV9 CASSAGGTGELFF TGTGCCAGCTCAGCGGGGGGTACCGGGGAGCTGTTTTTT
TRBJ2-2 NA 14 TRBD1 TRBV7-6 CASSPGQGAGELFF TGTGCCAGCAGCCCAGGACAGGGGGCCGGGGAGCTGTTTTTT
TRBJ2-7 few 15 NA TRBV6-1 CASSGPGLSSLGQYF TGTGCCAGCAGTGGTCCGGGACTGAGCTCCCTAGGGCAGTACTTC
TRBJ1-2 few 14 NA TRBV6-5 CASSYFAGKNGYTF TGTGCCAGCAGTTACTTCGCAGGGAAGAACGGCTACACCTTC
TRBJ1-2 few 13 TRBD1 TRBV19 CASSRQGHYGYTF TGTGCCAGTAGCAGACAGGGACACTATGGCTACACCTTC